The source of this T cell receptor beta chain is a study of T cells in Graves' hyperthyroidism and ophthalmopathy. Whole-study context: At initial diagnosis, before any treatment had begun, peripheral blood was obtained.

Per the germline V gene, CDR1 is SGHRS and CDR2 is YFSETQ. This CDR3 spans 14 amino acids. V lost 4 bases, J lost 2 bases, and 13 bases lay in between. From RNA transcripts, TCR beta CDR3 regions were amplified. First-round RT-PCR with HTBI primers amplified the TCR CDR3 region. Each CDR3 protein is one row after TCRdb ran MiXCR on the multiplex PCR reads. The top ten clones hold roughly 40% of a sample with hundreds of thousands of distinct CDR3 sequences, roughly 20% of them seen once. Comment on this clonotype: Antigen unknown.

Whole-study results and caveats: Expanded thyroid clonotypes (above 0.001) were mostly also found in blood.

Each ophthalmopathy patient scored at least 3 on the Clinical Activity Score and at least 4 on NOSPECS grade, with duration under 3 months. It was 10 ml of fresh peripheral blood that supplied the PBMCs. The source of this sequence is a man aged 50 to 60 with Graves' ophthalmopathy. Sample: blood. V usage is TRBV5-1 and J usage is TRBJ2-7; tentative D call: TRBD2 (7 bases). CDR3: CASSPRGPPYEQYF. The CDR3, as DNA: TGCGCCAGCAGCCCGCGGGGGCCTCCCTACGAGCAGTACTTC.